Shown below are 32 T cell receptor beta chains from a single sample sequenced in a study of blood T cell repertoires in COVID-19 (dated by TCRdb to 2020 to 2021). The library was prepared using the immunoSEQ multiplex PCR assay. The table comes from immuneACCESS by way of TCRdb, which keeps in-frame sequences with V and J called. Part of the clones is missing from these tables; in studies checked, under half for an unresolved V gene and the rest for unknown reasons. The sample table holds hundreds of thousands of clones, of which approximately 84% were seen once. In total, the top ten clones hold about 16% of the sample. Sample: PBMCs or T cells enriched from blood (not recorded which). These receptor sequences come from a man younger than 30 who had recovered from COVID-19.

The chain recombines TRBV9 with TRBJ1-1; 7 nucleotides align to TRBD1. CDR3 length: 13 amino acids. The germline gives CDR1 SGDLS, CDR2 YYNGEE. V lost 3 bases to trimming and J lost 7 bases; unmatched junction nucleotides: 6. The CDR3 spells CASSEGAYNEAFF. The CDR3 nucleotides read TGTGCCAGCAGCGAGGGGGCGTATAATGAAGCTTTCTTT.

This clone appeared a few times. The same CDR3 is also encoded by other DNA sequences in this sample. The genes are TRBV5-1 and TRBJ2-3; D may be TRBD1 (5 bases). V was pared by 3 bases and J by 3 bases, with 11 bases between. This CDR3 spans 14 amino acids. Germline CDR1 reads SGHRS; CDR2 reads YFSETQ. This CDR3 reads CASSWQGQTDTQYF. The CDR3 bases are TGCGCCAGCAGCTGGCAGGGTCAGACAGATACGCAGTATTTT.

The CDR3 here is CATSAPGTIGEQFF. DNA of the CDR3: TGTGCCACCAGTGCCCCGGGGACTATCGGTGAGCAGTTCTTC. The chain joins TRBV24-1 to TRBJ2-1; 7 positions agree with TRBD2. Germline V gives CDR1 KGHDR, CDR2 SFDVKD. Trimming at V came to 5 bases and at J to 9 bases, leaving 9 bases not matched to a gene. The CDR3 has 14 residues.

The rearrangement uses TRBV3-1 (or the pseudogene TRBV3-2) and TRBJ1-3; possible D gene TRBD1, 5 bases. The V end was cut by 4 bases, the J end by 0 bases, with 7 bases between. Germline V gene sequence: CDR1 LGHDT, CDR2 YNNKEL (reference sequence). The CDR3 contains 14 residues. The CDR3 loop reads CASSLDSSGNTIYF. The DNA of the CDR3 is TGTGCCAGCAGCCTAGACAGCTCTGGAAACACCATATATTTT.

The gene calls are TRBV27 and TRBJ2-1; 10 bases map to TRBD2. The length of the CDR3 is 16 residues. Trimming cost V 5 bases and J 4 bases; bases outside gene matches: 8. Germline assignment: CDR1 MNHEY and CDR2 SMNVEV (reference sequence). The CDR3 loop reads CASSLGTSEAYNEQFF. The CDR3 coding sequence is TGTGCCAGCAGTCTCGGGACTAGCGAAGCATACAATGAGCAGTTCTTC.

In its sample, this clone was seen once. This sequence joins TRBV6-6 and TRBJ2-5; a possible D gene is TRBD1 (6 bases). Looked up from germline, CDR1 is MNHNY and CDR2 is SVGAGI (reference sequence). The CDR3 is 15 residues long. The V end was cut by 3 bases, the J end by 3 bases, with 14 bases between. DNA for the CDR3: TGTGCCAGCAGTTATAAAAGGGGGAATGAAGAGACCCAGTACTTC. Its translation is CASSYKRGNEETQYF.

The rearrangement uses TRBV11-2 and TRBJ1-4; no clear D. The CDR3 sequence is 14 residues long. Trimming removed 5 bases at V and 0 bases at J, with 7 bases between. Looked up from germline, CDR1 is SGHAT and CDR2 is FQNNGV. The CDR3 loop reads CASSQQATNEKLFF. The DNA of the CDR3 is TGTGCCAGCAGCCAACAAGCAACTAATGAAAAACTGTTTTTT.

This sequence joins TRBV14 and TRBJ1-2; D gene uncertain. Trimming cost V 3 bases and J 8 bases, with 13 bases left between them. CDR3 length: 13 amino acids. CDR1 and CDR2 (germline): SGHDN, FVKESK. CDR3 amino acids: CASSQRVSRGYTF. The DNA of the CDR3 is TGTGCCAGCAGCCAGCGGGTCTCGCGGGGCTACACCTTC.

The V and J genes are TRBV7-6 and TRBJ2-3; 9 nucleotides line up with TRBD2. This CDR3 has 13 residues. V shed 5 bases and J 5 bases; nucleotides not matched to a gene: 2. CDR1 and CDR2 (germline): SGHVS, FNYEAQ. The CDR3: CASSRAGGDTQYF. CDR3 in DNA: TGTGCCAGCAGCCGAGCGGGAGGAGATACGCAGTATTTT.

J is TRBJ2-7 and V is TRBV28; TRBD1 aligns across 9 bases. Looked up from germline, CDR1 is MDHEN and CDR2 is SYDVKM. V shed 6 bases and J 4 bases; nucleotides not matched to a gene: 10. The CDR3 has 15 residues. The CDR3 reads CASSEGGQGMYEQYF. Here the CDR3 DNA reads TGTGCCAGCAGCGAGGGGGGACAGGGAATGTACGAGCAGTACTTC.

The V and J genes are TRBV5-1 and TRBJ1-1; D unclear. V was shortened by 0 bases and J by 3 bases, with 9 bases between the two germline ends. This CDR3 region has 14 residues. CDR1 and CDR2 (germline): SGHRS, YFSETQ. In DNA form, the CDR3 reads TGCGCCAGCAGCTTGGTTTCCGGGTACACTGAAGCTTTCTTT. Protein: CASSLVSGYTEAFF.

CDR3 sequence reads: CASSFDTENTGELFF. CDR3 nucleotides: TGTGCCAGCTCATTCGACACAGAGAACACCGGGGAGCTGTTTTTT. J is TRBJ2-2 and V is TRBV18, with D uncertain. CDR3 length: 15 amino acids. The ends were cut back, 5 bases at V and 1 base at J, with 11 bases in the middle. Germline CDR1 reads KGHSH; CDR2 reads LQKENI.

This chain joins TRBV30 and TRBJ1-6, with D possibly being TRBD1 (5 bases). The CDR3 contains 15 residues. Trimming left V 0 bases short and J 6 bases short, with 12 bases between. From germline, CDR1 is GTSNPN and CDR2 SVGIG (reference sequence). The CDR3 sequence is CAWSVSQGSNSPLHF. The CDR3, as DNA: TGTGCCTGGAGTGTCTCCCAGGGAAGTAATTCACCCCTCCACTTT.

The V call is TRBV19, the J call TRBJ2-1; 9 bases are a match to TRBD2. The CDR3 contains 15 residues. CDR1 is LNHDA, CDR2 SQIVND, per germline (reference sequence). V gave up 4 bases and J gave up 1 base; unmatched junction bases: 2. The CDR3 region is CASSNSGSSYNEQFF. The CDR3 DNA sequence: TGTGCCAGTAGTAATAGCGGGAGTTCCTACAATGAGCAGTTCTTC.

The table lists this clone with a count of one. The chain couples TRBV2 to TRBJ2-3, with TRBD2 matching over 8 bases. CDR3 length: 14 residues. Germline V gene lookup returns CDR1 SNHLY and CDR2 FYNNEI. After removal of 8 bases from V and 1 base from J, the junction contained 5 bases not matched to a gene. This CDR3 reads CASHRTSRTDTQYF. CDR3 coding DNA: TGTGCCAGCCACCGGACTAGCCGCACAGATACGCAGTATTTT. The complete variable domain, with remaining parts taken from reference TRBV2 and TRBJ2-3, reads EPEVTQTPSHQVTQMGQEVILRCVPISNHLYFYWYRQILGQKVEFLVSFYNNEISEKSEIFDDQFSVERPDGSNFTLKIRSTKLEDSAMYFCASHRTSRTDTQYFGPGTRLTVL.

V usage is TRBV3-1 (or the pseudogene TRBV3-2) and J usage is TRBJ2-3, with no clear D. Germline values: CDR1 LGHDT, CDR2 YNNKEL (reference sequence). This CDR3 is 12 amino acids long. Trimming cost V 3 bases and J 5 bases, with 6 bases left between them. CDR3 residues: CASSHPLDTQYF. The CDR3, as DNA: TGTGCCAGCAGCCATCCCCTAGATACGCAGTATTTT.

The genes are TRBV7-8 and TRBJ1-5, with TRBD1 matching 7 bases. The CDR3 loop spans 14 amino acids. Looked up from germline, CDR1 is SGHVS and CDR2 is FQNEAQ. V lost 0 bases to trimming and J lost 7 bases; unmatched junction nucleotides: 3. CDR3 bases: TGTGCCAGCAGCTTAGCGGGCAGGGGGCAGCCCCAGCATTTT. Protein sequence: CASSLAGRGQPQHF. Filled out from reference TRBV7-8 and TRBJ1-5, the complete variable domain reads GAGVSQSPRYKVAKRGQDVALRCDPISGHVSLFWYQQALGQGPEFLTYFQNEAQLDKSGLPSDRFFAERPEGSVSTLKIQRTQQEDSAVYLCASSLAGRGQPQHFGDGTRLSIL.

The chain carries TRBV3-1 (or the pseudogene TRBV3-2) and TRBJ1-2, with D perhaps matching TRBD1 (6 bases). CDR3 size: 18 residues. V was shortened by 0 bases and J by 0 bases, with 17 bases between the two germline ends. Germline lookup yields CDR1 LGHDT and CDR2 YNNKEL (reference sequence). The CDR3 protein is CASSQEWTRAGANYGYTF. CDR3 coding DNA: TGTGCCAGCAGCCAAGAGTGGACGAGGGCAGGGGCTAACTATGGCTACACCTTC.

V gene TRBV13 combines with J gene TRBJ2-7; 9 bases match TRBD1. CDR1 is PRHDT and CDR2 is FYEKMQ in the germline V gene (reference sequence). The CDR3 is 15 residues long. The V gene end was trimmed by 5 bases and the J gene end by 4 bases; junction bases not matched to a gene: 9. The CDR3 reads CASSHRDRDHYEQYF. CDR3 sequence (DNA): TGTGCCAGCAGCCACCGGGACAGGGATCATTACGAGCAGTACTTC.

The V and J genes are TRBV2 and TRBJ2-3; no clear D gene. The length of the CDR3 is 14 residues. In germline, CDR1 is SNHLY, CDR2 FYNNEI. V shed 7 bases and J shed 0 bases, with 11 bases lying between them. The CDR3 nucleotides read TGTGCCAGCAAGAGCGACCCAAGCACAGATACGCAGTATTTT. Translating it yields CASKSDPSTDTQYF.

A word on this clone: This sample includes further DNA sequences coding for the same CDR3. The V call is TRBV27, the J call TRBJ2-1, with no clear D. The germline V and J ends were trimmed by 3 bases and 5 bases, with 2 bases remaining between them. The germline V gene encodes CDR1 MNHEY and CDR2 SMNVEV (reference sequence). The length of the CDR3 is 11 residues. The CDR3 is CASSFNNEQFF. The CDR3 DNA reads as TGTGCCAGCAGTTTTAACAATGAGCAGTTCTTC.

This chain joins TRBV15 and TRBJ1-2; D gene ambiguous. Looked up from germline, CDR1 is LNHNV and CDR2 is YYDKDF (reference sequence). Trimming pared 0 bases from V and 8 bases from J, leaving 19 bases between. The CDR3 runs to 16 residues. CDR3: CATSRDPLPGRQGYTF. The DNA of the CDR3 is TGTGCCACCAGCAGAGACCCCCTTCCGGGGAGACAAGGCTACACCTTC.

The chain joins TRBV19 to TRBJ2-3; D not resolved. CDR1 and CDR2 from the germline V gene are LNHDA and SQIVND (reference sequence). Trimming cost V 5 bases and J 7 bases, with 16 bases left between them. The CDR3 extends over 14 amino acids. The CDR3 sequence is CASSPPRFGNTQYF. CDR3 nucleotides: TGTGCCAGTAGTCCCCCTAGGTTCGGTAATACGCAGTATTTT.

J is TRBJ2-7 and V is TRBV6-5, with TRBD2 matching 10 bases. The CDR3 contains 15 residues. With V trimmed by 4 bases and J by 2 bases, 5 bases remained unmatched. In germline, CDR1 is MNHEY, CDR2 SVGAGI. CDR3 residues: CASSLGAGGTYEQYF. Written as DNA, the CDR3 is TGTGCCAGCAGTTTGGGAGCGGGAGGGACCTACGAGCAGTACTTC.

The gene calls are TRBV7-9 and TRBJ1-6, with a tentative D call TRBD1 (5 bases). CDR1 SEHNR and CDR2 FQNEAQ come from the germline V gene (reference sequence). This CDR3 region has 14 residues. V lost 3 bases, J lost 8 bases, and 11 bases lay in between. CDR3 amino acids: CASSLGTVDSPLHF. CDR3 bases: TGTGCCAGCAGCTTGGGGACTGTGGATTCACCCCTCCACTTT.

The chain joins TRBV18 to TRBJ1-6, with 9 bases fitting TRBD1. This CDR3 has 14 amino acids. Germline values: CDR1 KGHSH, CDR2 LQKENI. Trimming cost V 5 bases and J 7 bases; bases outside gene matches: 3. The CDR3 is CASSSDRGNSPLHF. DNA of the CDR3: TGTGCCAGCTCATCGGACAGGGGAAATTCACCCCTCCACTTT.

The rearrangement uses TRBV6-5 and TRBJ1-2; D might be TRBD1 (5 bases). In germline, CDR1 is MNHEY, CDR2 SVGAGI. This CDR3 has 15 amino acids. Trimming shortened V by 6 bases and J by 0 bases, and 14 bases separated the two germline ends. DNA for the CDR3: TGTGCCAGCAGCCCCTTCGGGGGGACTAACTATGGCTACACCTTC. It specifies CASSPFGGTNYGYTF.

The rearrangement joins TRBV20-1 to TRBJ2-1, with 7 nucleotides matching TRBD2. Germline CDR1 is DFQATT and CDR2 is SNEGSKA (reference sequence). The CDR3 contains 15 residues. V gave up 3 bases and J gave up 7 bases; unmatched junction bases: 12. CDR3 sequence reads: CSASAVGGVKNEQFF. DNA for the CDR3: TGCAGTGCTAGTGCTGTTGGGGGGGTTAAGAATGAGCAGTTCTTC.

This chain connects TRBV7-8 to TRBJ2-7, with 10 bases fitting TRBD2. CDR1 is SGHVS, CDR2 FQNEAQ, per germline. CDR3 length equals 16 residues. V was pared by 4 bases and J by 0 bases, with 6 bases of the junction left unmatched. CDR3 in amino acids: CASSSRLAGVSYEQYF. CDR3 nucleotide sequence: TGTGCCAGCAGCTCTCGTCTAGCGGGGGTCTCCTACGAGCAGTACTTC. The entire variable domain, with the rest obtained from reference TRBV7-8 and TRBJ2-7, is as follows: GAGVSQSPRYKVAKRGQDVALRCDPISGHVSLFWYQQALGQGPEFLTYFQNEAQLDKSGLPSDRFFAERPEGSVSTLKIQRTQQEDSAVYLCASSSRLAGVSYEQYFGPGTRLTVT.

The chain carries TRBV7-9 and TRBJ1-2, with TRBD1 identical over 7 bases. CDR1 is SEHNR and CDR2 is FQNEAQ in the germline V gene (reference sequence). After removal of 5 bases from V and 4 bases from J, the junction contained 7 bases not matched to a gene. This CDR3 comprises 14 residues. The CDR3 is CASSPGQESYGYTF. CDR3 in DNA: TGTGCCAGCAGCCCAGGACAGGAATCCTATGGCTACACCTTC.

CDR3 loop: CASSFPSGDSTDTQYF. CDR3 nucleotide sequence: TGCGCCAGCAGCTTTCCTAGCGGGGATAGCACAGATACGCAGTATTTT. This chain connects TRBV5-1 to TRBJ2-3; TRBD2 aligns across 9 bases. V shed 2 bases and J 0 bases; nucleotides not matched to a gene: 4. This CDR3 is built from 16 residues. From germline, CDR1 is SGHRS and CDR2 YFSETQ.

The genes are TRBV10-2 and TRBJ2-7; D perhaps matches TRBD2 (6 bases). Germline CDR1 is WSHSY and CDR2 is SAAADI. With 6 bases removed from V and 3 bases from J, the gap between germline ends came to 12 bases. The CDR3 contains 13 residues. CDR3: CASRASELYEQYF. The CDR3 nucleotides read TGCGCCAGCAGGGCTAGCGAGCTCTACGAGCAGTACTTC.